This TCR beta chain was captured by sequencing in a study of blood T cell repertoires in COVID-19. About the research overall: There were acute and convalescent COVID-19 samples, and they came from the United States, Italy and Spain. T cells, B-cell-depleted T cells, or PBMCs provided the cDNA or gDNA that served as material.

Looked up from germline, CDR1 is MDHEN and CDR2 is SYDVKM. The CDR3 runs 13 residues. Trimming shortened V by 6 bases and J by 8 bases, and 13 bases separated the two germline ends. Study processing details: Amplification from reference gene primers served as the basis for estimated nucleated cell counts. Sequencing was performed with immunoSEQ multiplex PCR; in TCRdb, only in-frame clones are kept and a portion is missing. The V and J calls and clone size were taken over from that table, and D and trimming were inferred from the DNA. The repertoire holds around 63,000 clones, with 80% as singletons. The table lists this clone with a few counts.

This sequence originates from a man aged 55 to 69 with acute or convalescent COVID-19. This chain uses TRBV28 with TRBJ1-4; possible D gene TRBD1, 6 bases. Sequencing used peripheral blood. CDR3 sequence: CASSGTPTEKLFF. The CDR3, as DNA: TGTGCCAGCAGCGGGACACCAACAGAAAAACTGTTTTTT.